The rows below give T cell receptor beta chains drawn from one sample of a study of early T cells in non-severe SARS-CoV-2 infection. A single record per CDR3 protein comes from TCRdb applying MiXCR to the 5' RACE reads. The sample consists of around 57,000 distinct CDR3 sequences, 10% to 13% of them appearing once. Sequenced: whole blood. The receptors derive from an adult who was a healthcare worker with PCR-confirmed SARS-CoV-2 infection or an uninfected control (not recorded which). Each CDR3 is given with its conserved first and last residue. The D gene is left open where the match is weak. The listing skips clone size in some rows; elsewhere it reads once, few, many or a size class.

>TRBV7-6|TRBD1|TRBJ1-1|many
CASSFGPQGADTEAFF
TGTGCCAGCAGCTTCGGCCCCCAGGGGGCGGACACTGAAGCTTTCTTT
>TRBV24-1|TRBD2|TRBJ2-1|NA
CATSRSGGTNEQFF
TGTGCCACCAGTCGAAGCGGGGGGACCAATGAGCAGTTCTTC
>TRBV2|NA|TRBJ1-1|many
CASRQDLNPEAFF
TGTGCCAGCAGACAAGACCTTAACCCTGAAGCTTTCTTT
>TRBV30|NA|TRBJ1-1|NA
CAWSVRAMNTEAFF
TGTGCCTGGAGTGTCCGGGCCATGAACACTGAAGCTTTCTTT
>TRBV30|NA|TRBJ2-4|once
CAAHTARGSKNIQYF
TGTGCCGCCCACACAGCCCGGGGTTCCAAAAACATTCAGTACTTC
>TRBV29-1|TRBD2|TRBJ2-1|many
CSAVLAAYNEQFF
TGCAGCGCCGTACTAGCGGCCTACAATGAGCAGTTCTTC
>TRBV7-9|NA|TRBJ1-2|many
CASSLDTVYGYTF
TGTGCCAGCAGCCTGGACACGGTCTATGGCTACACCTTC
>TRBV19|TRBD1|TRBJ1-5|many
CASSERTGGVMHF
TGTGCCAGTAGTGAACGGACAGGAGGTGTGATGCATTTT
>TRBV5-5|NA|TRBJ2-7|many
CASSLGAGHTYEQYF
TGTGCCAGCAGCCTGGGGGCCGGGCATACCTACGAGCAGTACTTC
>TRBV18|NA|TRBJ1-1|many
CASSPDGHQATEAFF
TGTGCCAGCTCCCCGGATGGACACCAGGCGACTGAAGCTTTCTTT
>TRBV11-2|NA|TRBJ1-1|few
CASILRGNTEAFF
TGTGCCAGCATTCTCAGGGGGAACACTGAAGCTTTCTTT
>TRBV6-5|NA|TRBJ1-6|few
CASSYGDRGNSPLHF
TGTGCCAGCAGTTACGGCGACAGAGGAAATTCACCCCTCCACTTT
>TRBV20-1|NA|TRBJ1-5|NA
CSARDRTDQPQHF
TGCAGTGCTAGAGATCGGACAGATCAGCCCCAGCATTTT
>TRBV7-2|NA|TRBJ1-2|many
CASSYRVLYGYTF
TGTGCCAGCAGCTACAGGGTCCTCTATGGCTACACCTTC
>TRBV7-2|TRBD1|TRBJ1-5|many
CASSPSGGGQPQHF
TGTGCCAGCAGCCCGTCAGGGGGTGGTCAGCCCCAGCATTTT
>TRBV7-9|TRBD1|TRBJ2-3|many
CASSFRDSGTDTQYF
TGTGCCAGCAGCTTCCGGGACAGCGGCACAGATACGCAGTATTTT
>TRBV12-3/TRBV12-4|TRBD1|TRBJ1-2|many
CASSPTGIGGYTF
TGTGCCAGCAGTCCGACAGGGATCGGGGGCTACACCTTC
>TRBV29-1|NA|TRBJ1-4|many
CSVEDGGVGEKLFF
TGCAGCGTTGAAGATGGAGGAGTTGGCGAAAAACTGTTTTTT
>TRBV6-2/TRBV6-3|NA|TRBJ2-3|NA
CASSYSGKFPTQYF
TGTGCCAGCAGTTACTCCGGAAAATTTCCTACGCAGTATTTT
>TRBV10-3|NA|TRBJ2-7|many
CAIGKGPTYEQYF
TGTGCCATCGGCAAAGGGCCTACCTACGAGCAGTACTTC
>TRBV24-1|NA|TRBJ2-1|few
CATSGRAGAYNEQFF
TGTGCCACCAGTGGGAGAGCAGGGGCATACAATGAGCAGTTCTTC
>TRBV29-1|NA|TRBJ2-1|few
CSVGGYNEQFF
TGCAGCGTTGGGGGTTACAATGAGCAGTTCTTC
>TRBV6-6|TRBD1|TRBJ1-1|many
CASRGLTGGTEAFF
TGTGCCAGCAGAGGACTTACAGGGGGTACTGAAGCTTTCTTT
>TRBV6-6|NA|TRBJ1-1|few
CASSKQVGHTEAFF
TGTGCCAGCAGTAAGCAAGTGGGGCACACTGAAGCTTTCTTT
>TRBV2|NA|TRBJ2-4|medium-sized
CASSDGGAGIQYF
TGTGCCAGCAGTGATGGCGGGGCGGGGATTCAGTACTTC
>TRBV29-1|NA|TRBJ1-1|NA
CSVSQNTEAFF
TGCAGCGTTTCTCAGAACACTGAAGCTTTCTTT
>TRBV7-9|NA|TRBJ1-2|NA
CASGTWQTNYGYTF
TGTGCCAGCGGGACGTGGCAAACCAACTATGGCTACACCTTC
>TRBV9|NA|TRBJ2-3|few
CASSGKPGTTDTQYF
TGTGCCAGCAGCGGCAAACCGGGGACCACAGATACGCAGTATTTT
>TRBV4-3|NA|TRBJ2-1|NA
CASSQDPYGVTYNEQFF
TGCGCCAGCAGCCAGGATCCCTACGGTGTCACCTACAATGAGCAGTTCTTC
>TRBV7-6|NA|TRBJ2-5|many
CASSLGLGAPQETQYF
TGTGCCAGCAGCTTAGGACTGGGGGCACCCCAAGAGACCCAGTACTTC
>TRBV6-4|NA|TRBJ1-2|many
CASSEGVGHRDYGYTF
TGTGCCAGCAGTGAAGGGGTAGGACACAGGGACTATGGCTACACCTTC
>TRBV7-3|TRBD1|TRBJ2-2|NA
CASRRTGAPTGELFF
TGTGCCAGCAGGAGGACAGGGGCACCCACCGGGGAGCTGTTTTTT
>TRBV30|NA|TRBJ1-2|many
CALLGAYGYTF
TGTGCCCTCCTCGGGGCCTATGGCTACACCTTC
>TRBV9|TRBD2|TRBJ2-7|many
CASSVAGGIGEQYF
TGTGCCAGCAGCGTAGCGGGGGGAATCGGCGAGCAGTACTTC
>TRBV7-2|TRBD1|TRBJ2-7|few
CASSFDRVSEQYF
TGTGCCAGCAGCTTCGACAGGGTCTCCGAGCAGTACTTC
>TRBV5-6|TRBD1|TRBJ1-1|NA
CASSPTGAVRAFF
TGTGCCAGCAGCCCTACAGGGGCGGTCAGGGCTTTCTTT
>TRBV11-2|NA|TRBJ2-3|NA
CASSFLSGTGDTQYF
TGTGCCAGCAGCTTTCTTAGCGGTACGGGAGATACGCAGTATTTT
>TRBV2|TRBD2|TRBJ2-2|many
CASSPGTTSTGELFF
TGTGCCAGCAGTCCGGGGACTACCTCGACCGGGGAGCTGTTTTTT
>TRBV27|TRBD1|TRBJ2-7|many
CASSHHRGNEQYF
TGTGCCAGCAGTCATCACAGGGGGAACGAGCAGTACTTC
>TRBV6-1|NA|TRBJ1-2|many
CASSETGNYGYTF
TGTGCCAGCAGTGAAACAGGCAACTATGGCTACACCTTC
>TRBV18|NA|TRBJ2-3|many
CASSPTPLRADTDTQYF
TGTGCCAGCTCACCAACCCCCCTCCGGGCAGACACAGATACGCAGTATTTT
>TRBV5-1|TRBD1|TRBJ2-4|many
CASSLTGAARSGIQYF
TGCGCCAGCAGCTTAACAGGGGCCGCCCGAAGCGGCATTCAGTACTTC
>TRBV6-5|NA|TRBJ2-7|NA
CASSLQGIPYEQYF
TGTGCCAGCAGCCTCCAGGGGATCCCCTACGAGCAGTACTTC
>TRBV20-1|TRBD1|TRBJ1-5|many
CSARDLASPQGARQPQHF
TGCAGTGCTAGAGATCTCGCGTCCCCACAGGGGGCACGGCAGCCCCAGCATTTT
>TRBV4-3|TRBD2|TRBJ2-7|few
CASSQEASGISYEQYF
TGCGCCAGCAGCCAAGAGGCTAGCGGGATCTCCTACGAGCAGTACTTC
>TRBV7-3|NA|TRBJ2-2|many
CASSLRQIANTGELFF
TGTGCCAGCAGCTTAAGGCAGATCGCGAACACCGGGGAGCTGTTTTTT
>TRBV12-3/TRBV12-4|TRBD1|TRBJ1-1|few
CASSLKVGQGVEAFF
TGTGCCAGCAGTTTAAAGGTCGGACAGGGGGTTGAAGCTTTCTTT
>TRBV18|TRBD2|TRBJ2-1|many
CASSPTGTSGYNEQFF
TGTGCCAGCTCACCAACCGGGACTAGCGGGTACAATGAGCAGTTCTTC
>TRBV6-5|NA|TRBJ2-2|many
CASFRQLANTGELFF
TGTGCCAGCTTTCGGCAGCTAGCGAACACCGGGGAGCTGTTTTTT
>TRBV5-1|NA|TRBJ1-1|many
CASSLVVNTEAFF
TGCGCCAGCAGCTTGGTAGTGAACACTGAAGCTTTCTTT
>TRBV7-6|TRBD1|TRBJ1-2|few
CASSPHGQGTYGYTF
TGTGCCAGCAGCCCCCACGGACAGGGGACCTATGGCTACACCTTC
>TRBV5-4|TRBD2|TRBJ2-7|NA
CASSLAGTSGVIRYF
TGTGCCAGCAGCTTGGCCGGGACTAGCGGGGTCATCCGGTACTTC
>TRBV7-9|NA|TRBJ2-7|many
CASSATGSYEQYF
TGTGCCAGCAGCGCGACTGGATCCTACGAGCAGTACTTC
>TRBV25-1|NA|TRBJ1-1|few
CASREGGTEAFF
TGTGCCAGCAGGGAGGGGGGCACTGAAGCTTTCTTT
>TRBV29-1|TRBD1|TRBJ1-4|NA
CSVENPGQGLFF
TGCAGCGTTGAAAATCCGGGACAGGGCTTGTTTTTT